This T cell receptor (beta chain) was obtained from a study of B cell selection in AIRE deficiency. The study, taken as a whole, reports: Of more than 3,000 shared Treg TCRbeta sequences, over 25% were healthy-only, approximately 9% patient-only. In TCRBV usage, CDR3 length and diversity, patient Tconv and Treg cells matched healthy donors. Shared Treg sequences were biased toward short CDR3s with few non-templated nucleotide insertions. With only TCRbeta sequenced, less than 45% of shared healthy Treg sequences overlapped Tconv.

Concerning this clone itself: The antigen is undetermined.

The assay was immunoSEQ multiplex PCR, and TCRdb's table has in-frame clones only and misses some. The data contain some 22,000 clones, about 96% of them singletons. Conventional CD4 T cells were sorted as CD4+CD127+ cells. Unmatched junction bases numbered 7, after V lost 4 bases and J lost 3 bases. The V gene's germline CDR1 is SGHNT and CDR2 YYREEE (reference sequence). This CDR3 contains 16 residues. Sequenced input: CD4+CD127+ conventional T cells sorted from PBMCs. The chain joins TRBV5-4 to TRBJ2-3; 11 nucleotides align to TRBD2. The source of this sequence is a human donor in good health. The DNA of the CDR3 is TGTGCCAGCAGCGAAGGGACTAGCGGTGAGACAGATACGCAGTATTTT. It encodes CASSEGTSGETDTQYF.